This T cell receptor (beta chain) was sequenced in a study of cytomegalovirus exposure and HLA in healthy donors. Study-wide findings and caveats: In a later analysis, compared with equally common non-associated chains, HLA-associated beta chains were more expanded. Later genetic work tied a missense DCLRE1C variant to beta-chain V and J trimming. It was confirmed in vitro that a few of the CMV-associated chains were specific for CMV antigens.

13 Jbeta primers and 60 Vbeta primers were used for the PCR. The assay was immunoSEQ multiplex PCR, and TCRdb's table has in-frame clones only and misses some. The sample shows nearly 65,000 clones, roughly 67% of them seen only once. Details on this clone: Its antigen is not known.

The specimen was PBMCs. This TCR was recovered from a man in his fifties in good health and CMV-seronegative.

The CDR3 DNA reads as TGTGCTAGTGGTTTGGTGCAGGCAGGACAGTCACCCCTCCACTTT. Translated, it gives CASGLVQAGQSPLHF. The chain recombines TRBV12-5 with TRBJ1-6; TRBD1 is a possible D gene (6 bases). The germline CDR1 and CDR2 sequences are LGHNT and FRNRAP. Trimming removed 0 bases from V and 10 bases from J, with 13 bases in between. CDR3 length: 15 residues. Full variable domain (outside the CDR3, taken from reference TRBV12-5 and TRBJ1-6): DARVTQTPRHKVTEMGQEVTMRCQPILGHNTVFWYRQTMMQGLELLAYFRNRAPLDDSGMPKDRFSAEMPDATLATLKIQPSEPRDSAVYFCASGLVQAGQSPLHFGNGTRLTVT.